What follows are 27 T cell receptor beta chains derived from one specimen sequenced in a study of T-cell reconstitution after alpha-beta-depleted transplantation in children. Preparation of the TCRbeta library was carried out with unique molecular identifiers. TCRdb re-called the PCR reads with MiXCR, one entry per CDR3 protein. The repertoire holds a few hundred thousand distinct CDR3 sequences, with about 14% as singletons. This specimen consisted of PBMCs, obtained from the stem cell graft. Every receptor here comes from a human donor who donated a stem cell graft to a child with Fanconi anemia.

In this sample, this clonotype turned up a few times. The CDR3 loop reads CASSLGLYYEQYV. The CDR3 DNA reads TGTGCCAGCAGTTTAGGCTTGTACTACGAGCAGTACGTC. The V call is TRBV28, the J call TRBJ2-7, with D uncertain. V was shortened by 2 bases and J by 3 bases, with 8 bases between the two germline ends. From germline, CDR1 is MDHEN and CDR2 SYDVKM. The CDR3 has 13 residues.

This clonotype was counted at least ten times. The CDR3 sequence is CSARDPGTGMADTQYF. The DNA of the CDR3 is TGCAGTGCTAGAGATCCAGGGACAGGGATGGCAGATACGCAGTATTTT. This rearrangement joins TRBV20-1 to TRBJ2-3, with 9 bases lining up with TRBD1. Germline lookup yields CDR1 DFQATT and CDR2 SNEGSKA (reference sequence). The ends lost 0 bases at V and 4 bases at J; junction bases unmatched: 8. This CDR3 spans 16 amino acids.

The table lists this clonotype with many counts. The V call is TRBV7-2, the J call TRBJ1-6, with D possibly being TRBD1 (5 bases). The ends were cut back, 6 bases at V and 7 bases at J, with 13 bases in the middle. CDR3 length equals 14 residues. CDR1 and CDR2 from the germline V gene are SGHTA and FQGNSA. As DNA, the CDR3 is TGTGCCAGCAGAATCCGGGGGGGGAATTCACCCCTCCACTTT. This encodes CASRIRGGNSPLHF.

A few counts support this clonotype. The CDR3 region is CASSNTQTQYF. CDR3 DNA sequence: TGTGCCAGCAGCAATACCCAGACCCAGTACTTC. This chain uses TRBV5-8 with TRBJ2-5; D unresolved. The germline V and J ends were trimmed by 4 bases and 6 bases, with 7 bases remaining between them. Per germline, CDR1 SGHTS and CDR2 YDEGEE. CDR3 size: 11 residues.

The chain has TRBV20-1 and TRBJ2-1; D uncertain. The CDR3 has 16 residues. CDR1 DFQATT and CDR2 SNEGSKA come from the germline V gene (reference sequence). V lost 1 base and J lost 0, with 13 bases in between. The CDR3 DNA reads TGCAGTGCTAGAGTCGCGACCGAGAGCTCCTACAATGAGCAGTTCTTC. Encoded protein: CSARVATESSYNEQFF.

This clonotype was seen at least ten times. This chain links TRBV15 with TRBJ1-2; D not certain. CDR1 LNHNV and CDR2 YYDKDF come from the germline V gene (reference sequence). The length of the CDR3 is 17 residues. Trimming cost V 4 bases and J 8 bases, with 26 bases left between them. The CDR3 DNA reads TGTGCCACCAGCACCCGGGTGGGCGTAGCCCATTCGGGAGGCTACACCTTC. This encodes CATSTRVGVAHSGGYTF.

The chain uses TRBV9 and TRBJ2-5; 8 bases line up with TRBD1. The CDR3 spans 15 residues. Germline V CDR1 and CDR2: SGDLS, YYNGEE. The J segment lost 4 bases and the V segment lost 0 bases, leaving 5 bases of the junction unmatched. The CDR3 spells CASSVGQGYRETQYF. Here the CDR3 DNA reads TGTGCCAGCAGCGTAGGACAGGGGTATCGAGAGACCCAGTACTTC.

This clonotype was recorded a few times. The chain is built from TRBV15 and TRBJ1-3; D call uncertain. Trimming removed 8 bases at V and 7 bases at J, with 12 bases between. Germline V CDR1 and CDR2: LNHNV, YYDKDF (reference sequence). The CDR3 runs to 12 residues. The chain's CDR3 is CATSEGYNTIYF. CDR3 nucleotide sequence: TGTGCCACCTCAGAAGGTTACAACACCATATATTTT.

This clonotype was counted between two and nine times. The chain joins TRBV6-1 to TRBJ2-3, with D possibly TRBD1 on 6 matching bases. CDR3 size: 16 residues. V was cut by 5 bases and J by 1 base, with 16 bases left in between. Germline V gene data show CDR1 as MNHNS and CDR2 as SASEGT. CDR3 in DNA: TGTGCCAGCAGTCCCCGACGGGACACCGGCACAGATACGCAGTATTTT. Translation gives CASSPRRDTGTDTQYF.

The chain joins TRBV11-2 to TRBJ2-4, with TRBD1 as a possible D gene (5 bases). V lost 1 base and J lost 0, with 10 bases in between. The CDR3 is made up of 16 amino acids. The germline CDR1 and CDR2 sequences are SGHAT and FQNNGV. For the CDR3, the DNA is TGTGCCAGCAGCTTAGTCCCAGGGCTAGCCAAAAACATTCAGTACTTC. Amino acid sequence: CASSLVPGLAKNIQYF.

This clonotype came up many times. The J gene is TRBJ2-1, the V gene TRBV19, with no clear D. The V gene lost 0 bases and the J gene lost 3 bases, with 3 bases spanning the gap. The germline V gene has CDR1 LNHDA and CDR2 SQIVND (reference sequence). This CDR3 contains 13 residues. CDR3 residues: CASSIDHYNEQFF. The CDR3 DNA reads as TGTGCCAGTAGTATAGACCACTACAATGAGCAGTTCTTC.

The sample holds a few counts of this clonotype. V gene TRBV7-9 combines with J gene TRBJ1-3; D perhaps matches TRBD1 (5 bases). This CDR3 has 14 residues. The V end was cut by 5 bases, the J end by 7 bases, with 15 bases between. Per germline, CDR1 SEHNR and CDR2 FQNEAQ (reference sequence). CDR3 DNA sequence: TGTGCCAGCAGCCCTGGAAGTGGGGGGAACACCATATATTTT. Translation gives CASSPGSGGNTIYF.

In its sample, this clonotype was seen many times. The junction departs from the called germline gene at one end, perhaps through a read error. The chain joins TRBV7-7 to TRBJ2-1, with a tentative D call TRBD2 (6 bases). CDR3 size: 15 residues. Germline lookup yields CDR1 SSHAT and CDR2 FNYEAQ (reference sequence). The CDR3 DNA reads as TGTGCTAGCAGCCCAGGGCCTGGGGGGTTGGATGAGCAGTTCTTC. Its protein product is CASSPGPGGLDEQFF.

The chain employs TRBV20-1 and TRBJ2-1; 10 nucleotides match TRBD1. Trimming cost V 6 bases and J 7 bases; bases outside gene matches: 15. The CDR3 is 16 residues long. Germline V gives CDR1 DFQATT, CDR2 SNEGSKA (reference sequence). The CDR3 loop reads CSADGRTGGYGNEQFF. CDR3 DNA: TGCAGTGCAGACGGGCGGACAGGGGGTTATGGGAATGAGCAGTTCTTC.

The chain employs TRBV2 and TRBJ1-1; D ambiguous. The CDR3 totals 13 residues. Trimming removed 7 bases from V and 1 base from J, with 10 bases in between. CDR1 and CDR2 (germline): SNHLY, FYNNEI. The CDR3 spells CASNRQRNTEAFF. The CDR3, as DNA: TGTGCCAGCAATAGGCAGAGGAACACTGAAGCTTTCTTT.

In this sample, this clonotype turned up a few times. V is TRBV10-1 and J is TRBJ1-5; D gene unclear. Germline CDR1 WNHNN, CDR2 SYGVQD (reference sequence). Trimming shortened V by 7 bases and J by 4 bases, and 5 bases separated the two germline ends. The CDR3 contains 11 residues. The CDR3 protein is CASIPNQPQHF. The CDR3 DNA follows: TGCGCCAGCATTCCTAATCAGCCCCAGCATTTT.

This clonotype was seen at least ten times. The chain's CDR3 is CASSQDRSSNEQFF. The DNA of the CDR3 is TGCGCCAGCAGCCAAGATCGCTCCAGCAATGAGCAGTTCTTC. V is TRBV4-3 and J is TRBJ2-1; D unresolved. The V end lost 0 bases, the J end lost 6 bases, and 9 bases lay between the germline ends. CDR3 length equals 14 residues. Germline V lookup: CDR1 LGHNA, CDR2 YSLEER.

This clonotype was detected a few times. The CDR3 nucleotides are TGCGCCAGCAGCTTGGATTTAGCGGGGAGACGCACAGATACGCAGTATTTT. It encodes CASSLDLAGRRTDTQYF. The V gene is TRBV5-1, the J gene TRBJ2-3; 8 nucleotides line up with TRBD2. Germline V gives CDR1 SGHRS, CDR2 YFSETQ. Trimming removed 0 bases from V and 1 base from J; junction bases left unmatched: 7. The CDR3 sequence is 17 residues long. The whole variable domain, filled in from reference TRBV5-1 and TRBJ2-3, reads KAGVTQTPRYLIKTRGQQVTLSCSPISGHRSVSWYQQTPGQGLQFLFEYFSETQRNKGNFPGRFSGRQFSNSRSEMNVSTLELGDSALYLCASSLDLAGRRTDTQYFGPGTRLTVL.

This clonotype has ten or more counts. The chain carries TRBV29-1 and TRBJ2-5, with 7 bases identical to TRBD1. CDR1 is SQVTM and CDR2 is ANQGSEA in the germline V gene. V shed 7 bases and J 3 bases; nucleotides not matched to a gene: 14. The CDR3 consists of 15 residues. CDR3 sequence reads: CSGSLTSTGEETQYF. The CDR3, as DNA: TGCAGCGGCTCCCTGACGTCCACAGGGGAAGAGACCCAGTACTTC.

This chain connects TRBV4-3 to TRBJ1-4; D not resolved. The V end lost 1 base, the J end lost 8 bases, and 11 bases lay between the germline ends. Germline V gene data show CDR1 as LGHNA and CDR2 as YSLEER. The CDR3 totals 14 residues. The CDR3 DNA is TGCGCCAGCAGCCAAGCTCGCTGGAGCGAAAAACTGTTTTTT. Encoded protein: CASSQARWSEKLFF.

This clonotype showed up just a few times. DNA of the CDR3: TGTGCCATCACCCAAGGCTCTGGGGCCAACGTCCTGACTTTC. It translates to CAITQGSGANVLTF. This chain uses TRBV10-3 with TRBJ2-6; D is unclear. The CDR3 contains 14 residues. Between the trimmed V and J ends, which lost 7 bases and 0 bases, there was a span of 7 bases. Germline assignment: CDR1 ENHRY and CDR2 SYGVKD.

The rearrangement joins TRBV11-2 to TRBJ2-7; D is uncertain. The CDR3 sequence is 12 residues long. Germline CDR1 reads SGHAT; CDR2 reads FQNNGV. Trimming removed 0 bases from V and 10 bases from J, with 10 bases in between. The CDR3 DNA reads TGTGCCAGCAGCTTAGAACCATTGGTACAGTACTTC. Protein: CASSLEPLVQYF.

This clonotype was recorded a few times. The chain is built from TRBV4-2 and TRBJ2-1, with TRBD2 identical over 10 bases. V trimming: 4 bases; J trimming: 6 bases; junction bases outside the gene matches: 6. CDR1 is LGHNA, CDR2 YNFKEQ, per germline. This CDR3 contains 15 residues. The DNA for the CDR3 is TGTGCCAGCAGCCCCCAGCGGGGGGGCCTCAATGAGCAGTTCTTC. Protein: CASSPQRGGLNEQFF.

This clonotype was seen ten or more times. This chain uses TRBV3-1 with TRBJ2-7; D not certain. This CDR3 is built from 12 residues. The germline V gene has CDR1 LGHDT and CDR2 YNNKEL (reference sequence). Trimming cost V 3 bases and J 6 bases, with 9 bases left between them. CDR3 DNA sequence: TGTGCCAGCAGCCAGGTTGAAGCCGAGCAGTACTTC. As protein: CASSQVEAEQYF.

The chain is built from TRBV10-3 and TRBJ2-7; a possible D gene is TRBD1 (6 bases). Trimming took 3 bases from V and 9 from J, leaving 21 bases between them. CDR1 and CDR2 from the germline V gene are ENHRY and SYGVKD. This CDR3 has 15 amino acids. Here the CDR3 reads CAISDSKGQPGGQYF. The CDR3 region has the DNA TGTGCCATCAGTGATTCGAAAGGACAGCCTGGGGGGCAGTACTTC.

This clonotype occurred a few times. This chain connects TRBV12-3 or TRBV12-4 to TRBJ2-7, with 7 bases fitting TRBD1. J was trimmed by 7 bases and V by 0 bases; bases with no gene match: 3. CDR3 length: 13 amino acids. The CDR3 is CASSLAPTGEQYF. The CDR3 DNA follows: TGTGCCAGCAGTTTAGCGCCGACAGGGGAGCAGTACTTC.

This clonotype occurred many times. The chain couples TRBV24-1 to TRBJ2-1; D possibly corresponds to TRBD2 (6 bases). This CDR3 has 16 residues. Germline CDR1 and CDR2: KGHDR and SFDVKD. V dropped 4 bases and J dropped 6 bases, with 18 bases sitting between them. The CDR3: CATSDLDLPEGNEQFF. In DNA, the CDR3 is TGTGCCACCAGTGACCTCGACCTTCCGGAGGGCAATGAGCAGTTCTTC.